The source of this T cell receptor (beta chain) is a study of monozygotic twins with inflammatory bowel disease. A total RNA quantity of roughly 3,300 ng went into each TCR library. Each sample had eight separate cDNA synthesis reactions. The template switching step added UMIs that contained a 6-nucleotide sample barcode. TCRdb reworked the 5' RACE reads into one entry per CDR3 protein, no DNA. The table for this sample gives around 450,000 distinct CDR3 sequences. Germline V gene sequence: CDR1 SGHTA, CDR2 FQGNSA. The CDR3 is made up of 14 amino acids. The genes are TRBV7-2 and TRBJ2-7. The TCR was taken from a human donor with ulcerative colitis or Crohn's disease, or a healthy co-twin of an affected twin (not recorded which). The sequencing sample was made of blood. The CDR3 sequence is CASSFGEGPYEQYF.